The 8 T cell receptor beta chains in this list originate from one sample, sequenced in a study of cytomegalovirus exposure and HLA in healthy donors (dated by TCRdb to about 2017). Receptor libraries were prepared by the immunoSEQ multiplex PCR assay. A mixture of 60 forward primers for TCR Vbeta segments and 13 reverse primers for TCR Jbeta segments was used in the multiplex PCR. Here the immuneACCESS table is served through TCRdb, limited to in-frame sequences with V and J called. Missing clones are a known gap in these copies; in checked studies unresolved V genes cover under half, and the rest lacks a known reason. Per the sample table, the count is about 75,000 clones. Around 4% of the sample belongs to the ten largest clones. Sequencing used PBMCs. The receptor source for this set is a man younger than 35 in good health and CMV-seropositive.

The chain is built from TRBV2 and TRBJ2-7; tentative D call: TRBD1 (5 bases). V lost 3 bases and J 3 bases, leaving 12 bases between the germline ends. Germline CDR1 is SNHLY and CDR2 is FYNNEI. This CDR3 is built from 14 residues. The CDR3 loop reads CASSDRVQHYEQYF. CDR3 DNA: TGTGCCAGCAGTGACAGGGTGCAACACTACGAGCAGTACTTC.

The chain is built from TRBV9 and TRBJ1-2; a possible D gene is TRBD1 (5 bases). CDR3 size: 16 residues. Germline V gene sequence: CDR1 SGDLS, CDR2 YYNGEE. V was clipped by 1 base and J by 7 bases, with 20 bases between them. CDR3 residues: CASSVHKGQDGGGYTF. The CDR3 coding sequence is TGTGCCAGCAGCGTACACAAGGGGCAGGATGGTGGTGGCTACACCTTC.

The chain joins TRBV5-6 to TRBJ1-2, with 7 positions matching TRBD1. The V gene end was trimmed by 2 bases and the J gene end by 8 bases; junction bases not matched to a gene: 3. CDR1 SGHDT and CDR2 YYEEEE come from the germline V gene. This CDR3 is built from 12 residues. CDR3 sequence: CASSLRGQGYTF. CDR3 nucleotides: TGTGCCAGCAGCTTAAGGGGGCAGGGCTACACCTTC.

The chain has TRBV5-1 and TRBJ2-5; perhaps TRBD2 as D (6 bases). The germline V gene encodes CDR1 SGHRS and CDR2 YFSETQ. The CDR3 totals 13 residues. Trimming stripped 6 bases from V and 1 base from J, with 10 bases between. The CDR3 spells CASKVGGQETQYF. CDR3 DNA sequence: TGCGCCAGCAAGGTCGGGGGCCAAGAGACCCAGTACTTC.

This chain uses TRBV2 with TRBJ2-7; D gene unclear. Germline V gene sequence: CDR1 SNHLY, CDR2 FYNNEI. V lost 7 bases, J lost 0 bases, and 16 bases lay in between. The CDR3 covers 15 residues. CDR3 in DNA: TGTGCCAGCACGAATCATCGCGATTACTCCTACGAGCAGTACTTC. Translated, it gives CASTNHRDYSYEQYF.

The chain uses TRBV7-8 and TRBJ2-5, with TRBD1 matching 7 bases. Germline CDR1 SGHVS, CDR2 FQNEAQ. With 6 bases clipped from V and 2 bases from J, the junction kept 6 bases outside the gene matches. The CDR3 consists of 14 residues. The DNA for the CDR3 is TGTGCCAGCAGTCAAGGGGGACAGCAAGAGACCCAGTACTTC. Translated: CASSQGGQQETQYF.

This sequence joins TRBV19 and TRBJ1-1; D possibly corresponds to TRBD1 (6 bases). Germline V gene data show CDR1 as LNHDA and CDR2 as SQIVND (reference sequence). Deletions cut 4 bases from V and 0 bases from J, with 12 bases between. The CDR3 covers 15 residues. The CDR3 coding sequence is TGTGCCAGTAGTACTCTACAGGGATTGAACACTGAAGCTTTCTTT. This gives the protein CASSTLQGLNTEAFF.

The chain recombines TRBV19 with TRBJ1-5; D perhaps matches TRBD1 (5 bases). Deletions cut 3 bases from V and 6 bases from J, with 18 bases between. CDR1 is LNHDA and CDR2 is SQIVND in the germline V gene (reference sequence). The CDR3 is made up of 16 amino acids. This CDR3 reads CASSIVPRAAPQPQHF. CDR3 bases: TGTGCCAGTAGTATTGTTCCCAGGGCCGCACCTCAGCCCCAGCATTTT.